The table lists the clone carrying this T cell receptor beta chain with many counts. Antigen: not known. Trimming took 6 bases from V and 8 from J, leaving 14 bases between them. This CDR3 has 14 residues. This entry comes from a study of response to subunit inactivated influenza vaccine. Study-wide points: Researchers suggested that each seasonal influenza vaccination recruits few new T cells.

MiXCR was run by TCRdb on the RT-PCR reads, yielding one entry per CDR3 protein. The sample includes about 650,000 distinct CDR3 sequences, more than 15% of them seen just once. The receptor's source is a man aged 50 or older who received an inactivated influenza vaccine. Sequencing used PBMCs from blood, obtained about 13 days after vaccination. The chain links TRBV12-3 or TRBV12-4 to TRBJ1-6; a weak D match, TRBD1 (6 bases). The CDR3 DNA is TGTGCCAGCAGGAAGGACAGCAGTTATTCACCCCTCCACTTT. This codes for CASRKDSSYSPLHF.